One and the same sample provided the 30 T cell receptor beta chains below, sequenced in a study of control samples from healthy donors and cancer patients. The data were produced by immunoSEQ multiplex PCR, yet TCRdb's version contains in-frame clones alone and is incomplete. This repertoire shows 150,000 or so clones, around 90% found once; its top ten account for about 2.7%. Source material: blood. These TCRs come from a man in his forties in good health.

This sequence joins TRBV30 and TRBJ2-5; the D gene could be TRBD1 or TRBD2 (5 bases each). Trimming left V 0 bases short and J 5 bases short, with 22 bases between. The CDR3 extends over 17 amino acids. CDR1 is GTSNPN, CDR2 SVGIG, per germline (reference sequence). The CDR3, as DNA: TGTGCCTGGAGTGTACAGATGTCAGGGCGGGCGATGGAGACCCAGTACTTC. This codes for CAWSVQMSGRAMETQYF.

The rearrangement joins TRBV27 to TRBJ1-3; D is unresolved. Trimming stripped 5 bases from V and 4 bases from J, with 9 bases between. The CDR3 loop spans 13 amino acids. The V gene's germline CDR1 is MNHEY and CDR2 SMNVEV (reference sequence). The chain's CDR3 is CASSPRIGNTIYF. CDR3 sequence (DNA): TGTGCCAGCAGTCCGCGAATCGGAAACACCATATATTTT.

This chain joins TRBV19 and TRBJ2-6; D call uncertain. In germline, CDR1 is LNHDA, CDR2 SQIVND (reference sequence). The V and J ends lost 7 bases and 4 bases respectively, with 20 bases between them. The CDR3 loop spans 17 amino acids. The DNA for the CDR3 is TGTGCCAGTACTCCGTCCCCCTCCTTCATCGGGGCCAACGTCCTGACTTTC. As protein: CASTPSPSFIGANVLTF.

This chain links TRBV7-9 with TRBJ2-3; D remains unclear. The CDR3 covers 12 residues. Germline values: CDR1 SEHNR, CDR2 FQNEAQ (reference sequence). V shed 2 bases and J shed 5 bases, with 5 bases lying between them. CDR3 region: CASSLSVDTQYF. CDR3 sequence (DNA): TGTGCCAGCAGCTTATCCGTAGATACGCAGTATTTT.

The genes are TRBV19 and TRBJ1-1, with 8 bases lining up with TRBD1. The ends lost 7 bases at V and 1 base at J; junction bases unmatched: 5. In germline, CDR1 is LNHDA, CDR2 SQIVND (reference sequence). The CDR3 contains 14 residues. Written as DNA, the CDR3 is TGTGCCAGTACCAATACAGGGGGGAACACTGAAGCTTTCTTT. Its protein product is CASTNTGGNTEAFF.

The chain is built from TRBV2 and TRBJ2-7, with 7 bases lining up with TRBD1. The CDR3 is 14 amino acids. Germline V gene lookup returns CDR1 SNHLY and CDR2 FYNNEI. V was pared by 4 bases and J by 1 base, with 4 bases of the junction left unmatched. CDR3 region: CASSVQGESYEQYF. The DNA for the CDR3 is TGTGCCAGCAGTGTCCAGGGGGAGTCCTACGAGCAGTACTTC.

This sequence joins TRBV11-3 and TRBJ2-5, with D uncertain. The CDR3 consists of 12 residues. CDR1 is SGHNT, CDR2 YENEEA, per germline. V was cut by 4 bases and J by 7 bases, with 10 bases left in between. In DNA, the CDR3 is TGTGCCAGCAGCTCGGCCGGCGGGACCCAGTACTTC. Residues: CASSSAGGTQYF.

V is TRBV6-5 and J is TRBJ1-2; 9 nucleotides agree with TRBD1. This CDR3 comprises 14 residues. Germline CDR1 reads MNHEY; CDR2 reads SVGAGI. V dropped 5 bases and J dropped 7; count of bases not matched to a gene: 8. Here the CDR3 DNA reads TGTGCCAGCAGTCTAACAGGGGGCCCGTTTGGCTACACCTTC. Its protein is CASSLTGGPFGYTF.

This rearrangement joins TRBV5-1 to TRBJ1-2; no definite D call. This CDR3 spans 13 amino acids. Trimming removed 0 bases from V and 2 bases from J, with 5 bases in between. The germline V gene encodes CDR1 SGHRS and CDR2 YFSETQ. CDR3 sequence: CASSLDGNYGYTF. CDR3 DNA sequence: TGCGCCAGCAGCTTGGACGGGAACTATGGCTACACCTTC. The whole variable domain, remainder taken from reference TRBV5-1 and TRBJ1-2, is KAGVTQTPRYLIKTRGQQVTLSCSPISGHRSVSWYQQTPGQGLQFLFEYFSETQRNKGNFPGRFSGRQFSNSRSEMNVSTLELGDSALYLCASSLDGNYGYTFGSGTRLTVV.

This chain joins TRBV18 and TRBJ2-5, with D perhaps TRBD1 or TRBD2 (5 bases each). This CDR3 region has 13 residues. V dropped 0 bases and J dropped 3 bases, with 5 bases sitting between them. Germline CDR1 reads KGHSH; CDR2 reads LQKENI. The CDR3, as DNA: TGTGCCAGCTCACCACCGGGGGAAGAGACCCAGTACTTC. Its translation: CASSPPGEETQYF.

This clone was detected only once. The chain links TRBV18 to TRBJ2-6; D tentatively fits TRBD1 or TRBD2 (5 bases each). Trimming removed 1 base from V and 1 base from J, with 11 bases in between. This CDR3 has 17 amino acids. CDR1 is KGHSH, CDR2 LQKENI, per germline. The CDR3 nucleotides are TGTGCCAGCTCACCACTGGGACCCGCTTCTGGGGCCAACGTCCTGACTTTC. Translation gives CASSPLGPASGANVLTF.

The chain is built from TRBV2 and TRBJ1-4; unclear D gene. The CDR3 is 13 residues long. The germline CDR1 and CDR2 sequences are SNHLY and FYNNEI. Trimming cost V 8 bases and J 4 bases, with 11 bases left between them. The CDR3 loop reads CASVSGLNEKLFF. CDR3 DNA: TGTGCCAGCGTCAGCGGACTTAATGAAAAACTGTTTTTT.

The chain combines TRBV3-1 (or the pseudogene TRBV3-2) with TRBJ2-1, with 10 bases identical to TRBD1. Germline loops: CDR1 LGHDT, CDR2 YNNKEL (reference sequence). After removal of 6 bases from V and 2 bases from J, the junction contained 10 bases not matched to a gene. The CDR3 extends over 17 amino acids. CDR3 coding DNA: TGTGCCAGCAGTCAAATAGCCGGGACAGGGGCCTACAATGAGCAGTTCTTC. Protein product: CASSQIAGTGAYNEQFF.

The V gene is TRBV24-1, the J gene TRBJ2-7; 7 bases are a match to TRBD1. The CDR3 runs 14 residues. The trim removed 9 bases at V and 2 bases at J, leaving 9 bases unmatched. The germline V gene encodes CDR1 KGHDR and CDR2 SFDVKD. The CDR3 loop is CATGGRDRPYEQYF. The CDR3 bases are TGTGCCACCGGTGGCCGGGACAGACCCTACGAGCAGTACTTC.

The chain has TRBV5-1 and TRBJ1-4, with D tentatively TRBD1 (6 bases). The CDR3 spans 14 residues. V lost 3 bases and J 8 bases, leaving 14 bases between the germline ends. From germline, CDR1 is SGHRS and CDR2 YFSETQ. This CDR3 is CASSSGQFGEKLFF. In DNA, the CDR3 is TGCGCCAGCAGCTCCGGACAGTTTGGGGAAAAACTGTTTTTT.

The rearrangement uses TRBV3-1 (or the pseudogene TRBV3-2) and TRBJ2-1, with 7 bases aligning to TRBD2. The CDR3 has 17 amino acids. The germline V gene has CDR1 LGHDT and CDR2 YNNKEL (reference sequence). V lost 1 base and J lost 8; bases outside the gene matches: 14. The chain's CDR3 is CASSQGGGPSHPDEQFF. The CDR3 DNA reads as TGTGCCAGCAGCCAAGGGGGAGGGCCCTCCCATCCGGATGAGCAGTTCTTC.

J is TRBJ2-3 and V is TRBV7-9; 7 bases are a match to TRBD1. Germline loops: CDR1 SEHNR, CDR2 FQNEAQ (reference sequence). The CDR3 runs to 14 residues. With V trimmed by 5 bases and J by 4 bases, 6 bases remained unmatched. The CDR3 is CASSQDRAADTQYF. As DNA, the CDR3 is TGTGCCAGCAGCCAAGACAGGGCCGCAGATACGCAGTATTTT.

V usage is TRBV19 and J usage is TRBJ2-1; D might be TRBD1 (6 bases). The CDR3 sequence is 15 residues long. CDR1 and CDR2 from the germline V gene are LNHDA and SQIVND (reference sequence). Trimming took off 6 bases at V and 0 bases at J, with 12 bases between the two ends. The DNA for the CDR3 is TGTGCCAGTAGCCCCACAGGGACCTCCTACAATGAGCAGTTCTTC. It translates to CASSPTGTSYNEQFF.

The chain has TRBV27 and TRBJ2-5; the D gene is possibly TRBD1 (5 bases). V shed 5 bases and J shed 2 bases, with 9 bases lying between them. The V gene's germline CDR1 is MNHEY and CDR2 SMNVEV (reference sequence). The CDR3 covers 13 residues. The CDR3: CASSTRQQETQYF. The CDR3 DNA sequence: TGTGCCAGCAGTACACGACAGCAAGAGACCCAGTACTTC.

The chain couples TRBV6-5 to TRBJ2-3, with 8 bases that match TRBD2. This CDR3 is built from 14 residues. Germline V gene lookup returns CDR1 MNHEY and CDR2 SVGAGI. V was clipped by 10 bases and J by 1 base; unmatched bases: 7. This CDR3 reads CATTVGGGTDTQYF. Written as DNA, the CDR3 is TGTGCCACTACGGTCGGGGGGGGCACAGATACGCAGTATTTT.

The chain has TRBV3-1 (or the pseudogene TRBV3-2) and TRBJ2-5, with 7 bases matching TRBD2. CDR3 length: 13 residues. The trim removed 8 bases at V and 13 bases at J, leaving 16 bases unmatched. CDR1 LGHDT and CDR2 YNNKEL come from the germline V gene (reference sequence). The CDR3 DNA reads TGTGCCAGCGCCCTGAGGGGCGGGGGAAGCCGGTACTTC. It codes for CASALRGGGSRYF.

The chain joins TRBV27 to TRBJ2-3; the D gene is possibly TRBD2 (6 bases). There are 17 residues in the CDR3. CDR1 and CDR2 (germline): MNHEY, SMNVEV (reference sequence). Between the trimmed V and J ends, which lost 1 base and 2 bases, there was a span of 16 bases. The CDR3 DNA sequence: TGTGCCAGCAGTTTATACTGGGCCAGCGGGTCCACAGATACGCAGTATTTT. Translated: CASSLYWASGSTDTQYF.

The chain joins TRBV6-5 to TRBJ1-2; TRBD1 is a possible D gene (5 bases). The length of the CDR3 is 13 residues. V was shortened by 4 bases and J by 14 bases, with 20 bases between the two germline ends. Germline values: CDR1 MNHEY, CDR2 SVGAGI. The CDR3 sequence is CASSLQVRSPITF. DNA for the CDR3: TGTGCCAGCAGTTTACAGGTTAGGAGTCCTATAACCTTC.

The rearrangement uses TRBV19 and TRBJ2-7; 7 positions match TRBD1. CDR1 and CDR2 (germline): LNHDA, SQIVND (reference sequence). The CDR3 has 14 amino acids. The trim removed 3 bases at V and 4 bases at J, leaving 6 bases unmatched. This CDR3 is CASSIQTGPYEQYF. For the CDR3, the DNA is TGTGCCAGTAGTATCCAGACAGGGCCGTACGAGCAGTACTTC. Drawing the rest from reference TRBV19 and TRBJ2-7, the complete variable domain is DGGITQSPKYLFRKEGQNVTLSCEQNLNHDAMYWYRQDPGQGLRLIYYSQIVNDFQKGDIAEGYSVSREKKESFPLTVTSAQKNPTAFYLCASSIQTGPYEQYFGPGTRLTVT.

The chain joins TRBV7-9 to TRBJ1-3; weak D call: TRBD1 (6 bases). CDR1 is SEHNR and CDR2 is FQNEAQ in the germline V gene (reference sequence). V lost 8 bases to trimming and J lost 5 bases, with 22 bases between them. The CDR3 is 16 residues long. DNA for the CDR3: TGTGCCAGCCCCAGGGGCCTGGGCGTTAATCGAAACACCATATATTTT. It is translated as CASPRGLGVNRNTIYF.

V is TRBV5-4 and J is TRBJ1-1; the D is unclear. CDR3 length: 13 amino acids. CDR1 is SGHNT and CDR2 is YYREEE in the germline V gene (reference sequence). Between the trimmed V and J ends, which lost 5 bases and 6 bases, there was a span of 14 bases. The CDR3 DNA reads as TGTGCCAGCAGACCCGATTGGGCTTCTGAAGCTTTCTTT. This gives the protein CASRPDWASEAFF.

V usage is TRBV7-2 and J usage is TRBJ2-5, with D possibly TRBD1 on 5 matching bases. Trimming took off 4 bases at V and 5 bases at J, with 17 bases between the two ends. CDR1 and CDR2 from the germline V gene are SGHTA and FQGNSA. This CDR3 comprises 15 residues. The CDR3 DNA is TGTGCCAGCAGCTACGGACAAAACTCCCGGGAGACCCAGTACTTC. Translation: CASSYGQNSRETQYF.

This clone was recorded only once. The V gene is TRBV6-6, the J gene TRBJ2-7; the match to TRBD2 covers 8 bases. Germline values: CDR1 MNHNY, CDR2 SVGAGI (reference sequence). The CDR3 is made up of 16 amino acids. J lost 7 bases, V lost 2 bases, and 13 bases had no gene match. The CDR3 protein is CASSYQRGTPPGEQYF. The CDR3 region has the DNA TGTGCCAGCAGTTACCAGCGGGGGACCCCCCCGGGGGAGCAGTACTTC.

The CDR3 here is CASSDRQGNQPQHF. CDR3 bases: TGTGCCAGCAGTGATAGACAGGGCAATCAGCCCCAGCATTTT. The chain recombines TRBV6-1 with TRBJ1-5; D is perhaps TRBD1 (6 bases). Germline CDR1 and CDR2: MNHNS and SASEGT. Trimming shortened V by 3 bases and J by 2 bases, and 8 bases separated the two germline ends. This CDR3 region has 14 residues.

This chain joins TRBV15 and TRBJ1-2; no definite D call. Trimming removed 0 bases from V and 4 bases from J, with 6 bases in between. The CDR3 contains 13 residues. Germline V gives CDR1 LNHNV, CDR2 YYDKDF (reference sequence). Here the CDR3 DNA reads TGTGCCACCAGCAGAGAAAATCCCTATGGCTACACCTTC. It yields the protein CATSRENPYGYTF. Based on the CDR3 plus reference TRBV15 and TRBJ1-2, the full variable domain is DAMVIQNPRYQVTQFGKPVTLSCSQTLNHNVMYWYQQKSSQAPKLLFHYYDKDFNNEADTPDNFQSRRPNTSFCFLDIRSPGLGDTAMYLCATSRENPYGYTFGSGTRLTVV.